This T cell receptor beta chain was identified in a study of blood T cell repertoires in COVID-19. Study-level background: Sample material is recorded as cDNA or gDNA derived from T cells, B-cell-depleted T cells, or PBMCs.

Repertoires were generated with immunoSEQ multiplex PCR, while TCRdb's copy carries only in-frame clones and drops some. Here the sample spans 140,000 to 150,000 clones, 87% being singletons. The study recruited people aged roughly 18 to 89 years across more than 20 US areas. The study assigned cohorts using participant-reported clinical history. The germline CDR1 and CDR2 sequences are LGHDT and YNNKEL (reference sequence). This CDR3 has 13 amino acids. The V segment lost 7 bases and the J segment 8 bases; nucleotides outside the gene matches: 10. The genes are TRBV3-1 (or the pseudogene TRBV3-2) and TRBJ1-2, with 7 bases fitting TRBD1. The sequenced material came from PBMCs or T cells enriched from blood (not recorded which). This clonotype originated in a man aged 60 to 75 who had recovered from COVID-19. The CDR3 region is CASKGTVDRGYTF. The DNA for the CDR3 is TGTGCCAGCAAGGGGACAGTGGATCGCGGCTACACCTTC.